This T cell receptor beta chain appears in the sequencing data of a study of blood T cell repertoires in COVID-19 (dated by TCRdb to between 2020 and 2021). Study-level background: Samples covering the acute and convalescent phases of COVID-19 were provided by collaborators in the United States, Italy and Spain. The prospective study material was composed of cDNA or gDNA derived from T cells, B-cell-depleted T cells, or PBMCs. Subjects who had been exposed to COVID-19, were actively infected with it, or had recovered from it provided the deeply sampled blood TCRbeta repertoires that made up the dataset. The repertoires were released in a freely available public database intended as a resource for research on the immune response to SARS-CoV-2. The samples were drawn from two sources: the first 160 participants of the ongoing ImmuneRACE study, and fewer than 1,500 subjects contributed by 6 global collaborators. A de-identified subject ID, COVID-19 status, age in years and sex were almost always included in the sample metadata. Where available, HLA class I and class II types were obtained from metadata supplied by the sample provider rather than from assay-based typing.

TCRbeta CDR3 regions were amplified from genomic DNA using the immunoSEQ Assay, a bias-controlled multiplex PCR. The authors' analysis ran thus. The number of nucleated cells in each sample was estimated from the amplification of reference gene primers within the assay. To quantify the absolute abundance of each unique TCRbeta CDR3 rearrangement, sequence reads were collapsed and filtered. For each sample, productive Simpson clonality was calculated as the square root of Simpson's diversity index over productive rearrangements. In its TCRdb copy, this immuneACCESS table keeps in-frame sequences only and misses some clones. Where compared with another copy, unresolved V genes explain less than half of these, and the others have no known cause. V, J and clone size were drawn from that table, and D and trimming were deduced from the DNA. The sample table contains about 220,000 clones; only one count was recorded for approximately 82% of them. The top ten clones comprise about 10% of the sample.

About this clone itself: No cognate antigen has been identified for it. No per-base quality is available; no much larger clone lies one base away.

Collaborating institutions collected whole blood in K2EDTA tubes following their own protocols. Collaborator samples were shipped for TCRbeta analysis as frozen whole blood, isolated PBMCs, or DNA extracted from either sample type. On the study overall, not on this receptor specifically: The amount of clinical and demographic metadata varied by source and participant and was provided uncurated.

The junction shows trimming of 4 bases on V and 8 bases on J, plus 20 bases between the germline ends. From cysteine to phenylalanine, the CDR3 is 16 amino acids long. The sequence is cut down to CDR3 DNA, 48 bases in frame from base 1. The germline V gene (reference sequence) yields LNHNV for CDR1 and YYDKDF for CDR2. Sequencing was performed on peripheral blood. The receptor's source is a man in his forties or fifties with active or convalescent COVID-19. This receptor chain uses TRBV15 and TRBJ1-4; the D gene is possibly TRBD1, with 5 bases matching. The CDR3 region reads CATSTLRGREREKLFF. The nucleotide sequence reads as follows: TGTGCCACCAGCACCCTGCGGGGACGGGAGAGAGAAAAACTGTTTTTT.